What follows are 30 T cell receptor beta chains derived from one specimen sequenced in a study of blood T cells in healthy people across ages. The second PCR ran roughly 7 to 12 cycles with a sample-barcoded 5' primer and J-beta primers. TCRdb reprocessed the 5' RACE reads with MiXCR, giving one entry per CDR3 protein. This repertoire shows some 640,000 distinct CDR3 sequences, 49% found once; its top ten account for around a third. Sequencing used blood. The receptors derive from a woman aged 60-75 years in good health.

The J gene is TRBJ1-1, the V gene TRBV20-1; TRBD1 is a possible D gene (6 bases). The germline CDR1 and CDR2 sequences are DFQATT and SNEGSKA (reference sequence). The CDR3 consists of 15 residues. V dropped 0 bases and J dropped 1 base, with 12 bases sitting between them. The CDR3, as DNA: TGCAGTGCTAGAGATCAAGGGGGTGGGAACACTGAAGCTTTCTTT. This sequence encodes CSARDQGGGNTEAFF.

This clonotype was seen once. The chain links TRBV28 to TRBJ2-1; 10 bases line up with TRBD2. J gave up 5 bases and V 11 bases, and 9 bases lay outside the gene matches. The germline V gene encodes CDR1 MDHEN and CDR2 SYDVKM. The CDR3 runs to 14 residues. The chain's CDR3 is CAGTRLAGNNEQFF. The CDR3 bases are TGTGCCGGCACCAGACTAGCGGGCAACAATGAGCAGTTCTTC.

The gene calls are TRBV12-3 or TRBV12-4 and TRBJ1-2; D may be TRBD1 (6 bases). The CDR3 is made up of 13 amino acids. The V end was cut by 5 bases, the J end by 1 base, with 8 bases between. The CDR3 region is CASSRRGNYGYTF. The CDR3, as DNA: TGTGCCAGCAGTCGCAGGGGTAACTATGGCTACACCTTC.

The gene calls are TRBV20-1 and TRBJ2-5; D is perhaps TRBD2 (5 bases). Germline V gives CDR1 DFQATT, CDR2 SNEGSKA (reference sequence). Trimming took off 0 bases at V and 11 bases at J, with 22 bases between the two ends. This CDR3 is 15 amino acids long. Written as DNA, the CDR3 is TGCAGTGCTAGAGATAAGGACCCCCCCAGGAGGTGGCAGTACTTC. Residues: CSARDKDPPRRWQYF.

This chain joins TRBV12-3 or TRBV12-4 and TRBJ1-5; possible D gene TRBD1, 6 bases. V dropped 6 bases and J dropped 2 bases, with 14 bases sitting between them. The CDR3 is 15 amino acids. The chain's CDR3 is CASSLQGGGNQPQHF. The CDR3 DNA follows: TGTGCCAGCAGCCTACAGGGAGGGGGCAATCAGCCCCAGCATTTT.

The chain employs TRBV7-2 and TRBJ2-4; TRBD2 might be the D (5 bases). V was shortened by 4 bases and J by 6 bases, with 16 bases between the two germline ends. The CDR3 has 15 residues. The germline V gene encodes CDR1 SGHTA and CDR2 FQGNSA. CDR3 loop: CASSSAGNGLNIQYF. Written as DNA, the CDR3 is TGTGCCAGCAGCTCCGCCGGGAACGGACTAAACATTCAGTACTTC.

V gene TRBV28 combines with J gene TRBJ2-7, with D uncertain. TRBJ2-5 matches the DNA end more closely, so the J call is doubtful. CDR1 MDHEN and CDR2 SYDVKM come from the germline V gene. The CDR3 is made up of 10 amino acids. The CDR3 here is CARPLETQYF. Here the CDR3 DNA reads TGTGCCCGCCCTTTGGAGACCCAGTACTTC.

The chain is built from TRBV4-3 and TRBJ2-5; D call uncertain. The J call may be incorrect, as the DNA end agrees better with TRBJ2-7. From germline, CDR1 is LGHNA and CDR2 YSLEER. There are 15 residues in the CDR3. The CDR3 nucleotides are TGCGCCAGCAGCCAAGGAGTAAGCCCAGCCTACGAGCAGTACTTC. Its translation is CASSQGVSPAYEQYF.

This clonotype has only one observation. This chain links TRBV25-1 with TRBJ2-7, with 9 bases aligning to TRBD1. J gave up 8 bases and V 7 bases, and 15 bases lay outside the gene matches. The length of the CDR3 is 15 residues. Per germline, CDR1 MGHDK and CDR2 SYGVNS. This chain's CDR3 is CASTPSGTGRLKQYF. The CDR3 coding sequence is TGTGCCAGCACCCCCTCCGGGACAGGGCGCCTAAAGCAGTACTTC.

The V gene is TRBV7-2, the J gene TRBJ2-1, with 7 positions matching TRBD1. The J call is in doubt because the DNA end fits TRBJ2-7 better. The germline gives CDR1 SGHTA, CDR2 FQGNSA. The CDR3 runs to 14 residues. This CDR3 is CASRIDREYNEQYF. The CDR3 DNA is TGTGCCAGCAGAATCGACAGGGAATACAATGAGCAGTACTTC.

V and J are TRBV29-1 and TRBJ1-4, with 7 bases aligning to TRBD1. With 5 bases clipped from V and 2 bases from J, the junction kept 2 bases outside the gene matches. This CDR3 is 13 amino acids long. Germline assignment: CDR1 SQVTM and CDR2 ANQGSEA. Here the CDR3 DNA reads TGCAGCGTTAAGGACAGGACTAATGAAAAACTGTTTTTT. Protein product: CSVKDRTNEKLFF.

V usage is TRBV3-1 and J usage is TRBJ1-2; 7 bases are a match to TRBD1. Germline assignment: CDR1 LGHDT and CDR2 YNNKEL (reference sequence). The trim removed 5 bases at V and 0 bases at J, leaving 6 bases unmatched. This CDR3 is built from 15 residues. CDR3 protein: CASSDRDRTNYGYTF. The CDR3 nucleotides read TGTGCCAGCAGCGATCGGGACAGAACTAACTATGGCTACACCTTC.

The chain links TRBV29-1 to TRBJ2-7, with D perhaps matching TRBD1 (6 bases). The V gene lost 4 bases and the J gene lost 5 bases, with 6 bases spanning the gap. The CDR3 runs to 10 residues. Germline V CDR1 and CDR2: SQVTM, ANQGSEA. The CDR3 DNA is TGCAGCGTTGGGACAGACGAGCAGTACTTC. Translating gives CSVGTDEQYF.

This rearrangement joins TRBV28 to TRBJ2-3; the D gene is possibly TRBD2 (7 bases). V was clipped by 3 bases and J by 2 bases, with 18 bases between them. The CDR3 totals 17 residues. Germline V gene data show CDR1 as MDHEN and CDR2 as SYDVKM. The CDR3 region is CASSLGGAAAFTDTQYF. For the CDR3, the DNA is TGTGCCAGCAGTTTGGGGGGGGCAGCCGCTTTCACAGATACGCAGTATTTT.

This clonotype was seen a few times. The rearrangement uses TRBV12-3 or TRBV12-4 and TRBJ2-7, with a weak D call TRBD2 (6 bases). The CDR3 sequence is 16 residues long. Trimming cost V 6 bases and J 0 bases, with 18 bases left between them. CDR3 DNA: TGTGCCAGCAGCCAGGAAGGAGCGGGTAACTCCTACGAGCAGTACTTC. This sequence encodes CASSQEGAGNSYEQYF.

The J gene is TRBJ2-7, the V gene TRBV28; TRBD2 agrees at 15 bases. Germline V gives CDR1 MDHEN, CDR2 SYDVKM. The CDR3 has 14 residues. With 4 bases clipped from V and 7 bases from J, the junction kept 2 bases outside the gene matches. CDR3 sequence: CASSSGTSGGEQYF. CDR3 bases: TGTGCCAGCAGTTCCGGGACTAGCGGGGGGGAGCAGTACTTC.

This sequence joins TRBV4-3 and TRBJ2-2; a possible D gene is TRBD1 (6 bases). The germline V gene encodes CDR1 LGHNA and CDR2 YSLEER. The CDR3 has 15 residues. The V end lost 1 base, the J end lost 4 bases, and 10 bases lay between the germline ends. CDR3 loop: CASSQGGQITGELFF. The DNA of the CDR3 is TGCGCCAGCAGCCAAGGGGGACAAATCACCGGGGAGCTGTTTTTT.

This clonotype was observed a few times. The rearrangement uses TRBV7-2 and TRBJ2-7, with 9 bases that match TRBD2. CDR1 and CDR2 from the germline V gene are SGHTA and FQGNSA. CDR3 length: 14 residues. Trimming at V came to 5 bases and at J to 2 bases, leaving 4 bases not matched to a gene. CDR3 residues: CASSTRTSAYEQYF. The CDR3 coding sequence is TGTGCCAGCAGCACCCGGACTAGCGCCTACGAGCAGTACTTC. Filled out from reference TRBV7-2 and TRBJ2-7, the complete variable domain reads GAGVSQSPSNKVTEKGKDVELRCDPISGHTALYWYRQSLGQGLEFLIYFQGNSAPDKSGLPSDRFSAERTGGSVSTLTIQRTQQEDSAVYLCASSTRTSAYEQYFGPGTRLTVT.

This clonotype was seen a handful of times. The chain combines TRBV12-3 or TRBV12-4 with TRBJ2-5, with D uncertain. The CDR3 loop spans 13 amino acids. Deletions cut 3 bases from V and 4 bases from J, with 9 bases between. Here the CDR3 reads CASSFGVVETQYF. The CDR3 DNA follows: TGTGCCAGCAGTTTTGGGGTTGTAGAGACCCAGTACTTC.

This clonotype was seen a handful of times. The gene calls are TRBV20-1 and TRBJ2-7; the match to TRBD2 covers 9 bases. V gave up 0 bases and J gave up 2 bases; unmatched junction bases: 2. The CDR3 has 14 amino acids. Per the germline V gene, CDR1 is DFQATT and CDR2 is SNEGSKA (reference sequence). The CDR3 region is CSAREAGGAYEQYF. In DNA, the CDR3 is TGCAGTGCTAGAGAAGCGGGAGGCGCCTACGAGCAGTACTTC.

The chain couples TRBV25-1 to TRBJ2-1; 8 bases fit TRBD2. The germline V gene has CDR1 MGHDK and CDR2 SYGVNS. There are 16 residues in the CDR3. The ends lost 2 bases at V and 2 bases at J; junction bases unmatched: 5. The CDR3 sequence is CASSEGGRPTYNEQFF. CDR3 DNA: TGTGCCAGCAGTGAAGGCGGGAGGCCGACCTACAATGAGCAGTTCTTC.

The chain carries TRBV30 and TRBJ1-6, with TRBD1 matching over 9 bases. V shed 3 bases, J shed 10 bases, and the junction held 7 bases outside the gene matches. CDR1 is GTSNPN and CDR2 is SVGIG in the germline V gene (reference sequence). CDR3 size: 14 residues. The CDR3 nucleotides are TGTGCCTGGAGGGGGGACAGGGTAAACTCACCCCTCCACTTT. Amino acid sequence: CAWRGDRVNSPLHF.

In its sample, this clonotype was seen a few times. J is TRBJ2-7 and V is TRBV7-3; possibly TRBD1 or TRBD2 for D (5 bases each). With 8 bases removed from V and 2 bases from J, the gap between germline ends came to 16 bases. Germline V gives CDR1 SGHTA, CDR2 FQGTGA. This CDR3 has 14 residues. The CDR3 here is CASSPGTEAYEQYF. In nucleotides, the CDR3 is TGTGCCAGCTCGCCTGGGACGGAAGCCTACGAGCAGTACTTC.

This clonotype has only a few counts. The rearrangement links TRBV28 to TRBJ2-5; 10 bases fit TRBD1. The J call may be faulty, since TRBJ2-7 better matches the DNA end. This CDR3 comprises 14 residues. Germline CDR1 is MDHEN and CDR2 is SYDVKM. CDR3 DNA sequence: TGTGCCAGCAGCCCACAAGGACAGGGGGGCGAGCAGTACTTC. It is translated as CASSPQGQGGEQYF.

The V call is TRBV20-1, the J call TRBJ2-7, with 12 bases matching TRBD2. CDR1 is DFQATT and CDR2 is SNEGSKA in the germline V gene (reference sequence). With V trimmed by 0 bases and J by 9 bases, 9 bases remained unmatched. This CDR3 is built from 15 residues. In DNA form, the CDR3 reads TGCAGTGCTAGAGATCCCCTAGCGGGAGGGGTAGGGCAGTACTTC. As protein: CSARDPLAGGVGQYF.

The chain combines TRBV2 with TRBJ1-5; D is undetermined. With 3 bases removed from V and 1 base from J, the gap between germline ends came to 16 bases. From germline, CDR1 is SNHLY and CDR2 FYNNEI. The CDR3 spans 17 residues. CDR3: CASSEALGEGSNQPQHF. CDR3 nucleotide sequence: TGTGCCAGCAGTGAGGCGCTTGGGGAGGGAAGCAATCAGCCCCAGCATTTT.

V is TRBV12-3 or TRBV12-4 and J is TRBJ2-3; 9 nucleotides align to TRBD2. The length of the CDR3 is 15 residues. J gave up 1 base and V 6 bases, and 5 bases lay outside the gene matches. CDR3 loop: CASSYWTSGTDTQYF. CDR3 DNA: TGTGCCAGCAGCTACTGGACTAGCGGCACAGATACGCAGTATTTT.

Remarks on this clonotype: Its ends do not fully match the called genes, so a read error is possible. V gene TRBV20-1 combines with J gene TRBJ2-7; D is perhaps TRBD2 (6 bases). Germline CDR1 is DFQATT and CDR2 is SNEGSKA (reference sequence). This CDR3 has 15 amino acids. CDR3 loop: CSALPVAALPYEQNF. In DNA form, the CDR3 reads TGCAGTGCCCTCCCAGTAGCGGCACTTCCCTACGAGCAGAACTTC.

Turning to this clonotype: The junction shows a germline mismatch at one end, possibly a read error. This chain connects TRBV28 to TRBJ2-1, with 8 bases fitting TRBD1. Per germline, CDR1 MDHEN and CDR2 SYDVKM. This CDR3 is built from 15 residues. The CDR3 nucleotides read TGTGCCAGCGGTTTAGTAGGGACAGGATACAATGAGCAGTTCTTC. Its protein is CASGLVGTGYNEQFF.

The chain links TRBV7-8 to TRBJ2-1; D is uncertain. The J call may be wrong; the DNA end is better matched by TRBJ2-7. The CDR3 extends over 16 amino acids. The germline V gene encodes CDR1 SGHVS and CDR2 FQNEAQ. CDR3 protein: CASSPTHSSSYNEQYF. CDR3 bases: TGTGCCAGCAGCCCCACCCACAGTAGCTCCTACAATGAGCAGTACTTC.